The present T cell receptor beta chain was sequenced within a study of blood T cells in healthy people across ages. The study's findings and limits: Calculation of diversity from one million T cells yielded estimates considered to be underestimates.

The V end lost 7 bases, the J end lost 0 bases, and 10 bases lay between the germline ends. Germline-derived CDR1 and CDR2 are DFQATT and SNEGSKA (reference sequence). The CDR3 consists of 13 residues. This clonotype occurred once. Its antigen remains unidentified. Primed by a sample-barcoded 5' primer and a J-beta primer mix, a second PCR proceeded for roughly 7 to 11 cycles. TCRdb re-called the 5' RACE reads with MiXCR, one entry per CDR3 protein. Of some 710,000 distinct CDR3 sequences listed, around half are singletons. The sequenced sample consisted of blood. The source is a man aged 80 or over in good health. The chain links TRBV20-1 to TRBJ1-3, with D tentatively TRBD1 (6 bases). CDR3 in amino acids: CSGRDTSGNTIYF. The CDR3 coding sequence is TGCAGTGGTCGGGACACCTCTGGAAACACCATATATTTT.